The 22 T cell receptor beta chains listed next were all sequenced from one sample in a study of response to subunit inactivated influenza vaccine. Using its own MiXCR run on the RT-PCR reads, TCRdb lists one record per CDR3 protein. The table includes around 530,000 distinct CDR3 sequences, about 15% detected once. The sequenced sample was CD4+ T cells sorted from PBMCs, obtained about 24 months after vaccination. Source of these receptors: a man in his fifties or sixties who received an inactivated influenza vaccine.

The gene calls are TRBV19 and TRBJ2-3; unclear D gene. CDR3 size: 11 residues. Germline V lookup: CDR1 LNHDA, CDR2 SQIVND (reference sequence). Trimming stripped 9 bases from V and 7 bases from J, with 11 bases between. CDR3 in DNA: TGTGCCAGCTCCGGACCGTATACGCAGTATTTT. It encodes CASSGPYTQYF.

This clonotype has more than one count but fewer than ten. The chain links TRBV21-1 to TRBJ2-3; TRBD1 is the table's D call, not checked against the DNA. TRBV21-1 is a pseudogene locus. This CDR3 comprises 15 residues. The chain's CDR3 is CASRPGQGSTDTQYF. The DNA for the CDR3 is TGTGCCAGCAGGCCGGGACAGGGGAGCACAGATACGCAGTATTTT.

The chain joins TRBV30 to TRBJ2-1; D ambiguous. The V and J ends lost 0 bases and 14 bases respectively, with 14 bases between them. Germline V CDR1 and CDR2: GTSNPN, SVGIG (reference sequence). The CDR3 sequence is 12 residues long. The CDR3 DNA sequence: TGTGCCTGGAGTGTCGGCTCCCCCGGAGAGTTCTTC. Translating it yields CAWSVGSPGEFF. The full variable domain, completed using reference TRBV30 and TRBJ2-1, is SQTIHQWPATLVQPVGSPLSLECTVEGTSNPNLYWYRQAAGRGLQLLFYSVGIGQISSEVPQNLSASRPQDRQFILSSKKLLLSDSGFYLCAWSVGSPGEFFGPGTRLTVL.

This clonotype was seen a handful of times. The V gene is TRBV2, the J gene TRBJ2-2, with 9 bases aligning to TRBD1. V lost 7 bases to trimming and J lost 4 bases; unmatched junction nucleotides: 4. The CDR3 has 14 residues. Looked up from germline, CDR1 is SNHLY and CDR2 is FYNNEI. The CDR3 here is CASTMDRGTGELFF. Written as DNA, the CDR3 is TGTGCCAGCACTATGGACAGGGGCACCGGGGAGCTGTTTTTT.

This clonotype was counted between two and nine times. The V gene is TRBV5-1, the J gene TRBJ2-2; 14 bases agree with TRBD2. Trimming removed 1 base from V and 3 bases from J; junction bases left unmatched: 2. This CDR3 region has 17 residues. From germline, CDR1 is SGHRS and CDR2 YFSETQ. The chain's CDR3 is CASSLPGLAGDTGELFF. CDR3 nucleotide sequence: TGCGCCAGCAGCTTGCCGGGACTAGCGGGGGACACCGGGGAGCTGTTTTTT.

This clonotype has only a few counts. The chain joins TRBV4-2 to TRBJ1-5, with D tentatively TRBD1 (5 bases). Looked up from germline, CDR1 is LGHNA and CDR2 is YNFKEQ. This CDR3 spans 17 amino acids. V shed 0 bases and J shed 1 base, with 13 bases lying between them. The CDR3 here is CASSQDGQRGSNQPQHF. DNA for the CDR3: TGTGCCAGCAGCCAAGATGGACAACGGGGAAGCAATCAGCCCCAGCATTTT.

This clonotype was recorded at least ten times. The V call is TRBV4-3, the J call TRBJ2-2, with 7 bases that match TRBD2. CDR3 length: 16 amino acids. CDR1 is LGHNA and CDR2 is YSLEER in the germline V gene. V lost 1 base and J lost 4; bases outside the gene matches: 6. Written as DNA, the CDR3 is TGCGCCAGCAGCCAAGGATTGCGGGAGCGCACCGGGGAGCTGTTTTTT. This codes for CASSQGLRERTGELFF.

The rearrangement joins TRBV5-1 to TRBJ1-4; D ambiguous. The CDR3 extends over 14 amino acids. Trimming stripped 1 base from V and 5 bases from J, with 9 bases between. The germline V gene has CDR1 SGHRS and CDR2 YFSETQ. In DNA form, the CDR3 reads TGCGCCAGCAGCTTGTCGCGGGAGAATGAAAAACTGTTTTTT. Encoded protein: CASSLSRENEKLFF.

The rearrangement links TRBV11-1 to TRBJ2-3; 13 positions match TRBD2. CDR3 length: 17 amino acids. The germline V gene encodes CDR1 SGHAT and CDR2 FQDESV (reference sequence). Trimming at V came to 5 bases and at J to 3 bases, leaving 8 bases not matched to a gene. The CDR3 sequence: CASSRRTSGSFTDTQYF. As DNA, the CDR3 is TGTGCCAGCAGCCGTCGGACTAGCGGGAGTTTTACAGATACGCAGTATTTT. The full variable domain, in which reference TRBV11-1 and TRBJ2-3 provide the parts outside the CDR3, is EAEVAQSPRYKITEKSQAVAFWCDPISGHATLYWYRQILGQGPELLVQFQDESVVDDSQLPKDRFSAERLKGVDSTLKIQPAELGDSAMYLCASSRRTSGSFTDTQYFGPGTRLTVL.

The chain links TRBV20-1 to TRBJ2-3, with 7 bases that match TRBD2. V was pared by 4 bases and J by 1 base, with 8 bases of the junction left unmatched. This CDR3 comprises 15 residues. Germline CDR1 is DFQATT and CDR2 is SNEGSKA (reference sequence). CDR3 residues: CSAIVTSAGTDTQYF. As DNA, the CDR3 is TGCAGTGCTATTGTCACTAGCGCGGGCACAGATACGCAGTATTTT.

The CDR3 here is CAISESQLAYNEQFF. The CDR3 bases are TGTGCCATCAGTGAGTCGCAACTAGCCTACAATGAGCAGTTCTTC. The chain recombines TRBV10-3 with TRBJ2-1, with D possibly TRBD2 on 5 matching bases. Trimming pared 0 bases from V and 2 bases from J, leaving 8 bases between. Germline V lookup: CDR1 ENHRY, CDR2 SYGVKD. This CDR3 is built from 15 residues.

This clonotype was observed a handful of times. The rearrangement links TRBV20-1 to TRBJ1-4, with unresolved D. V dropped 1 base and J dropped 5 bases, with 11 bases sitting between them. The CDR3 consists of 14 residues. The germline CDR1 and CDR2 sequences are DFQATT and SNEGSKA (reference sequence). The CDR3 reads CSARAGTTNEKLFF. CDR3 in DNA: TGCAGTGCTAGAGCTGGAACTACCAATGAAAAACTGTTTTTT.

This clonotype was recorded many times. The chain joins TRBV3-1 to TRBJ2-1; D is possibly TRBD2 (5 bases). The CDR3 is 14 amino acids. The germline CDR1 and CDR2 sequences are LGHDT and YNNKEL (reference sequence). The V end was cut by 5 bases, the J end by 3 bases, with 11 bases between. CDR3 in amino acids: CASSFTRFYNEQFF. The CDR3 coding sequence is TGTGCCAGCAGCTTTACTAGGTTCTACAATGAGCAGTTCTTC.

This clonotype has only a few counts. The rearrangement links TRBV20-1 to TRBJ2-5, with TRBD2 matching 11 bases. The germline V gene encodes CDR1 DFQATT and CDR2 SNEGSKA (reference sequence). The CDR3 spans 15 residues. The V gene end was trimmed by 5 bases and the J gene end by 7 bases; junction bases not matched to a gene: 12. The CDR3 DNA follows: TGCAGTGCTGGTACTACTAGCGGGGGACGGGGGACCCAGTACTTC. As protein: CSAGTTSGGRGTQYF.

About this clonotype: The junction does not match germline at one end; this may be a read error. The gene calls are TRBV6-1 and TRBJ1-5, with a possible D match to TRBD1 (5 bases). The CDR3 spans 15 residues. Germline lookup yields CDR1 MNHNS and CDR2 SASEGT. Here the CDR3 DNA reads TGTGCCAGCAGTCCTGGGGCCCTGGGCAATCATCCCCAGCATTTT. This gives the protein CASSPGALGNHPQHF.

This clonotype has a handful of counts. This chain uses TRBV29-1 with TRBJ2-1; perhaps D is TRBD1 or TRBD2 (6 bases each). Germline V gene lookup returns CDR1 SQVTM and CDR2 ANQGSEA. CDR3 length: 11 residues. With 5 bases removed from V and 7 bases from J, the gap between germline ends came to 9 bases. CDR3 region: CSVRRGNEQFF. In DNA, the CDR3 is TGCAGCGTTAGGAGGGGGAATGAGCAGTTCTTC.

This clonotype was detected ten times or more. The V and J genes are TRBV5-1 and TRBJ1-2; 8 nucleotides agree with TRBD1. The J segment lost 3 bases and the V segment lost 4 bases, leaving 8 bases of the junction unmatched. The CDR3 extends over 15 amino acids. Germline V CDR1 and CDR2: SGHRS, YFSETQ. The chain's CDR3 is CASSVRTGFDYGYTF. As DNA, the CDR3 is TGCGCCAGCAGCGTTCGGACAGGGTTCGACTATGGCTACACCTTC.

The chain links TRBV20-1 to TRBJ2-1, with 7 bases aligning to TRBD1. Germline CDR1 is DFQATT and CDR2 is SNEGSKA (reference sequence). The V gene end was trimmed by 6 bases and the J gene end by 5 bases; junction bases not matched to a gene: 7. The CDR3 is 13 residues long. Here the CDR3 DNA reads TGCAGTGCATATCAGGGGGTGGACAATGAGCAGTTCTTC. It is translated as CSAYQGVDNEQFF.

The chain carries TRBV6-1 and TRBJ2-3, with unresolved D. V was pared by 6 bases and J by 3 bases, with 13 bases between. The CDR3 is 14 residues long. CDR1 and CDR2 from the germline V gene are MNHNS and SASEGT. In DNA, the CDR3 is TGTGCCAGCAGGGCGACTGGATCAACAGATACGCAGTATTTT. This encodes CASRATGSTDTQYF.

This clonotype turned up a few times. The CDR3 is CSVSERVADTQYF. The DNA of the CDR3 is TGCAGCGTTTCAGAGCGAGTGGCAGATACGCAGTATTTT. This chain joins TRBV29-1 and TRBJ2-3; unclear D gene. Trimming left V 5 bases short and J 4 bases short, with 13 bases between. There are 13 residues in the CDR3. The V gene's germline CDR1 is SQVTM and CDR2 ANQGSEA.

V and J are TRBV20-1 and TRBJ2-7; 8 positions agree with TRBD2. The CDR3 loop spans 16 amino acids. The V segment lost 3 bases and the J segment 2 bases; nucleotides outside the gene matches: 12. CDR1 DFQATT and CDR2 SNEGSKA come from the germline V gene (reference sequence). This CDR3 is CSARAPHSGGTYEQYF. CDR3 coding DNA: TGCAGTGCTAGGGCACCTCATTCGGGGGGGACCTACGAGCAGTACTTC.

The V gene is TRBV4-1, the J gene TRBJ1-1, with unresolved D. The CDR3 has 17 amino acids. CDR1 and CDR2 (germline): MGHRA, YSYEKL. V lost 0 bases to trimming and J lost 1 base, with 15 bases between them. CDR3 coding DNA: TGCGCCAGCAGCCAAGATCGGGCCTTCAACGGGAACACTGAAGCTTTCTTT. It yields the protein CASSQDRAFNGNTEAFF.